This entry describes one TCR beta chain. This clonotype was seen a handful of times. The antigen it recognizes is unknown. No much larger clone is present one base from it, and per-base qualities are unavailable. The sample belongs to a study of tumor-infiltrating lymphocytes in glioblastoma multiforme (dated by TCRdb to 2016 to 2017). Describing the broader study: The study tested whether intratumoral genomic heterogeneity fosters TIL diversity by jointly investigating somatic mutations, TIL diversity and immune response activity. What the study reported, not specific to this receptor: Generalizability was limited because only one glioblastoma patient was included in the TCR and somatic mutation analysis. Clone frequencies may be distorted by RNA-based TCR sequencing because unequal numbers of TCR transcripts are carried by T cells. T cells were not sorted into functional subsets, which the authors noted as a future improvement.

The AllPrep DNA/RNA mini kit was used to purify genomic DNA and total RNA simultaneously from each of the nine to eleven tumor samples. Every RNA sample had an OD 260/280 ratio above 1.9 and an RNA integrity number above 6.5. Including the terminal cysteine and phenylalanine, the CDR3 comprises 14 residues. Left in the record is the CDR3 DNA by itself, 42 bases read in frame from the first base. CDR1 and CDR2 are drawn from the germline V gene: MNHEY, SVGEGT. V trim: 5 bases; J trim: 2 bases; unmatched bases: 6. Using a modified ARM-PCR protocol with multiple V-beta primers and a C-beta primer, the team built TCRB libraries from RNA through three nested multiplex PCR rounds. Starting from 0.45 to 0.5 ug of total RNA, TCRB-specific cDNA was synthesized using ProtoScript II Reverse Transcriptase and a C-beta primer. For the TCRB libraries, no unique molecular identifiers were described. In the third PCR, barcodes and adapters were added over around 25 cycles using Deep VentR (exo-) polymerase, and bands of 250-500 bp were then gel purified. TCRB libraries were sequenced with 250 bp paired-end reads on an Illumina HiSeq 2500. The source study handled its data this way. Reads were cleaned with Trimmomatic, merged with FLASH, assigned V, D and J segments with MiGEC, and analyzed with VDJtools. Repertoire diversity was measured using the Shannon-Wiener diversity index, which was calculated with VDJtools. The public reads were quality trimmed at Q25 with fastp and then assembled into clones with MiXCR by TCRdb, keeping productive beta chains. Rows merge per CDR3 protein into single entries with the most common DNA and genes. It is TCRdb's table, rather than the study itself, that gives the V and J calls and clone size. Within this sample are about 8,400 distinct CDR3 sequences, with around three quarters of them counted one time only. In total, the top ten clones hold 40% to 60% of the sample.

The TCR sequence derives from a male donor with glioblastoma. The rearranged chain carries TRBV6-2 or TRBV6-3 and TRBJ2-7; 7 bases in the junction line up with TRBD1. Input material: brain tumor tissue. The DNA sequence reads TGTGCCAGCAGTACCCGACAGGGACCCTACGAGCAGTACTTC. Its protein is CASSTRQGPYEQYF.